This T cell receptor beta chain was identified in a study of beta chain features in type 1 diabetes. General study findings and limits: Moderate yet significant TCRB CDR3 shortening was seen in Type 1 diabetes patients in all four CD4+ subsets. cDNA-based reads could over-represent cells with high TCR expression.

On this clone: Its target is unknown.

Expressed TCRB transcripts got sequenced, as all isolated RNA was reverse transcribed. There were 3 million to 4 million reads on average in the naive, central memory and regulatory T cell samples. TCRdb's table, derived via immunoSEQ multiplex PCR, lists solely in-frame clones and lacks some. The sample contains roughly 180,000 clones, over 6% of which appear only once. Sorted CD4+ subsets: naive, central memory, regulatory, stem cell-like memory (CD45RO/CCR7/CD25/CD127/CD95/CD27 panel). CDR1 is SGHTA, CDR2 FQGNSA, per germline. V gave up 5 bases and J gave up 3 bases, with 14 bases separating them. This CDR3 has 15 residues.

The chain links TRBV7-2 to TRBJ1-5; D is possibly TRBD1 (5 bases). The receptor's source is a man between 18 and 35 years old with type 1 diabetes. The sequenced sample was central memory CD4+ T cells from blood. In DNA form, the CDR3 reads TGTGCCAGCAGCCCAACAGGATTGGACAATCAGCCCCAGCATTTT. It specifies CASSPTGLDNQPQHF.